A single TCR beta chain is shown here with its context. Its cognate antigen is unknown. Germline V gene lookup returns CDR1 LNHDA and CDR2 SQIVND (reference sequence). This CDR3 region has 14 residues. Between the trimmed V and J ends, which lost 8 bases and 4 bases, there was a span of 15 bases. This sample is part of a study of OX40 agonist ivuxolimab in advanced cancers. General study points: In the expanded peripheral T cells, antigen specificity was never determined.

The data were produced by immunoSEQ multiplex PCR, yet TCRdb's version contains in-frame clones alone and is incomplete. The data hold 75,000 to 100,000 clones, with under 90% observed a single time. The V gene is TRBV19, the J gene TRBJ1-5; a weak D match, TRBD1 (5 bases). The clonotype was recovered from an adult with an advanced solid tumor such as melanoma, head and neck, liver or kidney cancer. The sample was CD4+ or CD8+ T cells sorted from blood, taken in a trial of the OX40 agonist ivuxolimab. The DNA for the CDR3 is TGTGCCAGTCGGTTCAGGGTGGAGAATCAGCCCCAGCATTTT. It encodes CASRFRVENQPQHF.